A single sample is the source of the 20 T cell receptor beta chains below, sequenced in a study of shared clonotypes between healthy human individuals. The protocol was immunoSEQ multiplex PCR, while the TCRdb copy is restricted to in-frame clones and leaves out a portion. The data contain under 2,500,000 clones, more than 90% of them singletons. Sequenced: naive CD4+ T cells sorted from blood. The subset: CD45RA+ positively selected. These receptors were collected from a man aged 18 to 35 in good health.

CDR3 in amino acids: CARLSGGPPNEQFF. CDR3 in DNA: TGTGCCAGACTAAGCGGGGGCCCCCCCAATGAGCAGTTCTTC. The J gene is TRBJ2-1, the V gene TRBV6-4; 8 bases fit TRBD2. V lost 9 bases to trimming and J lost 6 bases; unmatched junction nucleotides: 10. Germline assignment: CDR1 MRHNA and CDR2 SNTAGT. The CDR3 spans 14 residues.

The rearrangement uses TRBV5-4 and TRBJ2-5; a weak D match, TRBD2 (6 bases). This CDR3 region has 13 residues. The germline gives CDR1 SGHNT, CDR2 YYREEE (reference sequence). V lost 3 bases and J 4 bases, leaving 10 bases between the germline ends. CDR3 DNA sequence: TGTGCCAGCAGCTCTGGAGCGGGAGAGACCCAGTACTTC. Amino acid sequence: CASSSGAGETQYF.

Comments on this clone: The sample holds other DNA sequences that translate to the same CDR3. The V call is TRBV10-3, the J call TRBJ1-1; the D is unclear. This CDR3 spans 14 amino acids. Germline V gene lookup returns CDR1 ENHRY and CDR2 SYGVKD. V lost 1 base and J lost 0, with 6 bases in between. CDR3 region: CAISELAMNTEAFF. The CDR3 region has the DNA TGTGCCATCAGTGAGTTGGCGATGAACACTGAAGCTTTCTTT.

J is TRBJ2-1 and V is TRBV7-2; no reliable D call. CDR3 size: 12 residues. CDR1 is SGHTA and CDR2 is FQGNSA in the germline V gene. The V end was cut by 5 bases, the J end by 8 bases, with 10 bases between. CDR3 DNA sequence: TGTGCCAGCAGCCGACGGGCGGATGAGCAGTTCTTC. It translates to CASSRRADEQFF.

This sequence joins TRBV18 and TRBJ1-1; D not resolved. Germline-derived CDR1 and CDR2 are KGHSH and LQKENI. There are 12 residues in the CDR3. Trimming left V 6 bases short and J 0 bases short, with 5 bases between. CDR3 loop: CASSQMNTEAFF. As DNA, the CDR3 is TGTGCCAGCTCCCAGATGAACACTGAAGCTTTCTTT.

Comments on this clone: The identical CDR3 is also encoded by other nucleotide sequences in the sample. This chain joins TRBV5-1 and TRBJ1-4; unclear D gene. The CDR3 contains 14 residues. Germline V gives CDR1 SGHRS, CDR2 YFSETQ. Trimming cost V 1 base and J 0 bases, with 4 bases left between them. CDR3 sequence: CASSLRATNEKLFF. The CDR3, as DNA: TGCGCCAGCAGCTTGCGCGCAACTAATGAAAAACTGTTTTTT.

The CDR3 nucleotides are TGTGCCAGCAGGGGGACAGGGAGGGGCTACGAGCAGTACTTC. It codes for CASRGTGRGYEQYF. The chain joins TRBV6-1 to TRBJ2-7; the match to TRBD1 covers 9 bases. Germline CDR1 MNHNS, CDR2 SASEGT. CDR3 length equals 14 residues. Unmatched junction bases numbered 6, after V lost 6 bases and J lost 3 bases.

The rearrangement joins TRBV11-3 to TRBJ2-1, with 8 bases lining up with TRBD2. Germline V gene lookup returns CDR1 SGHNT and CDR2 YENEEA. The junction had 5 bases not matched to a gene; V was cut back by 3 bases and J by 10 bases. This CDR3 has 13 residues. The CDR3 loop is CASSLRREVEQFF. For the CDR3, the DNA is TGTGCCAGCAGCTTGCGGCGGGAGGTAGAGCAGTTCTTC.

The chain is built from TRBV19 and TRBJ2-7; D tentatively fits TRBD1 or TRBD2 (5 bases each). With 4 bases removed from V and 0 bases from J, the gap between germline ends came to 13 bases. The CDR3 consists of 15 residues. Per germline, CDR1 LNHDA and CDR2 SQIVND (reference sequence). CDR3 DNA: TGTGCCAGTAGTAATCTGGGACGTTCCTCCTACGAGCAGTACTTC. Residues: CASSNLGRSSYEQYF. The full variable domain, in which reference TRBV19 and TRBJ2-7 provide the parts outside the CDR3, is DGGITQSPKYLFRKEGQNVTLSCEQNLNHDAMYWYRQDPGQGLRLIYYSQIVNDFQKGDIAEGYSVSREKKESFPLTVTSAQKNPTAFYLCASSNLGRSSYEQYFGPGTRLTVT.

The genes are TRBV2 and TRBJ2-4, with TRBD1 as a possible D gene (6 bases). This CDR3 contains 13 residues. V lost 2 bases and J lost 11, with 13 bases in between. CDR1 and CDR2 from the germline V gene are SNHLY and FYNNEI. This CDR3 reads CASSEQGPGVQYF. The CDR3 coding sequence is TGTGCCAGCAGTGAACAAGGCCCAGGGGTTCAGTACTTC.

The rearrangement links TRBV5-1 to TRBJ2-3; D possibly corresponds to TRBD2 (5 bases). Germline loops: CDR1 SGHRS, CDR2 YFSETQ. Trimming removed 0 bases from V and 5 bases from J, with 19 bases in between. The CDR3 length is 17 residues. In DNA, the CDR3 is TGCGCCAGCAGCTTGGCCCTGACTACCCCGTCGAGAGATACGCAGTATTTT. It translates to CASSLALTTPSRDTQYF.

This clone was observed a few times. The chain employs TRBV27 and TRBJ1-5; D is undetermined. CDR1 is MNHEY and CDR2 is SMNVEV in the germline V gene (reference sequence). This CDR3 has 15 residues. Trimming pared 4 bases from V and 2 bases from J, leaving 12 bases between. This CDR3 reads CASSSGSVGNQPQHF. CDR3 sequence (DNA): TGTGCCAGCAGTTCCGGGTCTGTGGGCAATCAGCCCCAGCATTTT.

V usage is TRBV9 and J usage is TRBJ1-1, with 8 bases identical to TRBD1. Germline V CDR1 and CDR2: SGDLS, YYNGEE. The CDR3 extends over 13 amino acids. V was pared by 6 bases and J by 3 bases, with 4 bases of the junction left unmatched. The CDR3 bases are TGTGCCAGCAAGGGACAGGACCACACTGAAGCTTTCTTT. It specifies CASKGQDHTEAFF.

V gene TRBV4-1 combines with J gene TRBJ2-7, with 9 bases identical to TRBD2. The ends lost 3 bases at V and 7 bases at J; junction bases unmatched: 7. The CDR3 has 14 amino acids. CDR1 is MGHRA, CDR2 YSYEKL, per germline. CDR3 residues: CASSHLAGVGEQYF. The CDR3 nucleotides read TGCGCCAGCAGCCACTTAGCGGGAGTAGGAGAGCAGTACTTC.

The J gene is TRBJ2-1, the V gene TRBV19, with D perhaps TRBD1 (5 bases). Germline V gives CDR1 LNHDA, CDR2 SQIVND (reference sequence). This CDR3 spans 16 amino acids. Trimming shortened V by 3 bases and J by 6 bases, and 18 bases separated the two germline ends. Here the CDR3 DNA reads TGTGCCAGTAGTATCAGACAGAACCTTATCATCAATGAGCAGTTCTTC. Its translation is CASSIRQNLIINEQFF.

Comments on this clone: This same CDR3 is encoded by further DNA sequences in the sample. The chain links TRBV18 to TRBJ2-7; possibly TRBD1 or TRBD2 for D (5 bases each). Trimming took off 5 bases at V and 0 bases at J, with 11 bases between the two ends. This CDR3 has 14 amino acids. In germline, CDR1 is KGHSH, CDR2 LQKENI. CDR3 amino acids: CASSTGTDSYEQYF. As DNA, the CDR3 is TGTGCCAGCTCAACCGGGACCGACTCCTACGAGCAGTACTTC.

The V and J genes are TRBV30 and TRBJ1-3; D gene ambiguous. This CDR3 is built from 14 residues. The V gene lost 4 bases and the J gene lost 4 bases, with 14 bases spanning the gap. CDR1 and CDR2 from the germline V gene are GTSNPN and SVGIG (reference sequence). In DNA form, the CDR3 reads TGTGCCTGGACCATTTCCCAGAGGGGAAACACCATATATTTT. Translation: CAWTISQRGNTIYF.

The gene calls are TRBV5-4 and TRBJ2-1; 7 bases fit TRBD2. Germline-derived CDR1 and CDR2 are SGHNT and YYREEE (reference sequence). V was clipped by 4 bases and J by 7 bases; unmatched bases: 8. This CDR3 comprises 14 residues. The CDR3 protein is CASSLGGSGNEQFF. CDR3 nucleotides: TGTGCCAGCAGCCTTGGCGGGAGTGGGAATGAGCAGTTCTTC.

CDR3 amino acids: CSVEGGIRADTQYF. The CDR3 DNA reads TGCAGCGTTGAAGGAGGGATCCGCGCAGATACGCAGTATTTT. The chain has TRBV29-1 and TRBJ2-3; TRBD2 might be the D (5 bases). The ends were cut back, 1 base at V and 4 bases at J, with 12 bases in the middle. Germline V gives CDR1 SQVTM, CDR2 ANQGSEA. CDR3 size: 14 residues.

V is TRBV2 and J is TRBJ1-6; TRBD1 matches 8 bases. The CDR3 is made up of 15 amino acids. The V and J ends lost 6 bases and 10 bases, in that order; junction bases with no gene match: 11. CDR1 and CDR2 from the germline V gene are SNHLY and FYNNEI. CDR3 coding DNA: TGTGCCAGCAGCGCGGCGGGGACAGGATCCTCACCCCTCCACTTT. It specifies CASSAAGTGSSPLHF. The variable domain in full, completed from reference TRBV2 and TRBJ1-6, reads EPEVTQTPSHQVTQMGQEVILRCVPISNHLYFYWYRQILGQKVEFLVSFYNNEISEKSEIFDDQFSVERPDGSNFTLKIRSTKLEDSAMYFCASSAAGTGSSPLHFGNGTRLTVT.